The present T cell receptor (beta chain) was sequenced within a study of hypomethylating agent response in myelodysplastic syndrome (dated by TCRdb to the early 2020s). In the study overall: The hypomethylating agent given was azacitidine in about 70% of the 11 patients and decitabine in 3 of 11 patients. The cohort was composed of 9 or 10 male and a couple of female myelodysplastic syndrome patients. Complete response or hematologic improvement was achieved by six patients, and about 5 patients were classified as non-responders. Patients had a mean age of approximately 67 +/- 5.9 years, and a diploid cytogenetic profile was the most common. Complete response or hematologic improvement counted as response, and patients meeting neither criterion were classed as non-responders. TET2 mutation was identified most frequently, being present in 5 of 11 patients.

Looking up the germline V gene (reference sequence) yields CDR1 SGHNT and CDR2 YYREEE. Germline trimming amounts to 2 bases on V and 3 bases on J, with 19 as the count of junction bases outside the gene matches. CDR3 length: 20 amino acids, cysteine to phenylalanine. Only the CDR3 part of the read is kept: 60 bases, read in frame from the first base. What the authors observed across the whole study: Only roughly 11 patients were analyzed, so the cohort was small. Novel clonotypes emerged more often in responders, while non-responders showed more contracted clonotypes after treatment. Age matching of healthy control donors to MDS patients was not performed, and the MDS versus healthy comparison could have been impacted by this lack of age matching. A possible recognition of novel MDS antigens by the shared GLIPH2 clusters was not confirmed and needs experimental validation. After treatment with a hypomethylating agent, no significant changes in richness, rarefaction diversity or clonality were seen, whether all patients were considered together or each response group separately.

In regard to this clone: Its antigen target is currently unknown. The record has no base qualities; no much larger clone is one base away.

T-cell subsets were not sorted, so the analysis was performed on bulk bone marrow. TCR beta CDR3 regions were immunosequenced from bone marrow of about 10 myelodysplastic syndrome patients before and after hypomethylating agent therapy. Each patient contributed a baseline bone marrow plus two to three bone marrows at different post-treatment timepoints for longitudinal repertoire tracking. Whole bone marrow served as the source for genomic DNA extraction, with DNA quality checked using TapeStation, NanoDrop OneC and PicoGreen assays. Library preparation was by the immunoSEQ multiplex PCR assay. Each sample was run at survey resolution as two replicates of roughly 200 ng apiece, for a total of around 400 ng of DNA. Rearranged TCRB sequences in genomic DNA were detected with the hsTCRB kit using multiplex PCR primers targeting V and J genes. The first PCR used the QIAGEN Multiplex PCR Kit for around 30 cycles to amplify the CDR3 region. A roughly 8-cycle second PCR added sample barcodes and Illumina adapters to each replicate. Quantification of the pooled libraries was done with a QuantStudio 6 and the KAPA library quantification kit. About 14 pM of pooled libraries went onto an Illumina MiSeq for sequencing, using single-end reads of 156 cycles plus an index read of 15 cycles. Under the source paper's analysis protocol: Of around 180,000 unique clonotypes, 1.7% were flagged by VDJdb annotation as previously reported viral-epitope-specific. The immunoSEQ Data Assistant and immunoSEQ Analyzer turned the raw reads into TCRB repertoires that were normalized and annotated. BioAnalyzer and version 0.6.5 of the immunarch R package were the tools used for clonotype analysis. Before richness was estimated, every repertoire was downsampled to the clone count of the smallest repertoire. Clonotypes were sorted into expanded, contracted or novel categories with Fisher's exact tests, where novel meant the clonotype had zero frequency before treatment. Significantly changed CDR3 beta sequences were clustered with GLIPH2 using simulation_depth=1000 and kmer_min_depth=3, and CDR3s shorter than five residues were excluded. The clones in this table, taken by TCRdb from immuneACCESS, are in-frame only. Not every clone is retained; where verified, under half of the shortfall comes from an unresolved V gene, and the cause of the rest is unknown. Clone size and the V and J calls come from that table; the DNA yielded D and trimming. This sample gives 1,200 or so clones in total; 84% of them show up just once. The top ten clonotypes cover 16% of the sample.

The sample in question was bone marrow, obtained before or after starting hypomethylating agent treatment for myelodysplastic syndrome (not recorded which). The clonotype comes from a human donor with myelodysplastic syndrome. The chain employs TRBV5-4 and TRBJ2-1, with 8 bases in between that match TRBD2. DNA sequence: TGTGCCAGCAGCTTTTTCCGCGGGAGGCGGGAAACCACTAACTACAATGAGCAGTTCTTC. Its coded protein is CASSFFRGRRETTNYNEQFF.